This entry concerns a single T cell receptor beta chain. This sample was included in a study of patients and donors after allogeneic stem cell transplantation. Germline CDR1 SGHRS, CDR2 YFSETQ. The length of the CDR3 is 16 residues. V lost 0 bases to trimming and J lost 3 bases; unmatched junction nucleotides: 3. Each CDR3 protein is one row after TCRdb ran MiXCR on the RT-PCR reads. Altogether 65,000 to 80,000 distinct CDR3 sequences are present, 26% being singletons, with the ten largest covering 26%. The receptor's source is a human donor who was either an allogeneic HSCT recipient or a stem cell or donor lymphocyte infusion donor (not recorded which). It is not recorded whose cells these are; they may come from a transplant donor. Sequenced material: blood, either unsorted or a sorted T cell fraction (not recorded which). The chain links TRBV5-1 to TRBJ2-3; 11 nucleotides align to TRBD2. The CDR3 bases are TGCGCCAGCAGCTTGGCCTGGACTAGCGGGACAGATACGCAGTATTTT. The encoded protein is CASSLAWTSGTDTQYF.